Reported below is one T cell receptor beta chain. The sample belongs to a study of control samples from healthy donors and cancer patients. Some clones are missing from TCRdb's copy, which holds only in-frame ones; the method was immunoSEQ multiplex PCR. Of about 31,000 clones in the sample, roughly 94% were seen once. Source material: blood. This sequence was found in a man aged 55-75 years in good health.

The CDR3 loop is CASIGPDRGYNEQFF. CDR3 sequence (DNA): TGTGCCAGCATAGGACCGGACAGGGGGTACAATGAGCAGTTCTTC. V usage is TRBV28 and J usage is TRBJ2-1; 10 nucleotides match TRBD1. Per the germline V gene, CDR1 is MDHEN and CDR2 is SYDVKM. The CDR3 has 15 residues. With 7 bases clipped from V and 4 bases from J, the junction kept 7 bases outside the gene matches.